Each of the 2 T cell receptor beta chains below was sequenced from the same sample in a study of T-cell memory formation after mild COVID-19. TCRdb reprocessed the 5' RACE reads via MiXCR and lists one record per CDR3 protein. The profile shows 150,000 to 200,000 distinct CDR3 sequences, about 18% of them singletons. Sequences were obtained from PBMCs or a T cell subset sorted from them (not recorded which). These receptors all stem from a man aged 18 to 30 who had mild COVID-19 (a few samples of this study predate the infection). Cell type and time point are not known.

This clonotype showed up just a few times. The genes are TRBV28 and TRBJ2-7; TRBD2 matches at 13 bases. CDR3 length: 20 amino acids. V was pared by 6 bases and J by 0 bases, with 17 bases of the junction left unmatched. Germline CDR1 reads MDHEN; CDR2 reads SYDVKM. The CDR3 is CASSPTTRGLAGVSSYEQYV. The CDR3 DNA reads as TGTGCCAGCAGCCCCACCACCCGAGGACTAGCGGGGGTGAGCTCCTACGAGCAGTACGTC.

In its sample, this clonotype was seen a few times. This chain uses TRBV6-2 or TRBV6-3 with TRBJ1-5, with 9 bases that match TRBD1. The CDR3 is 17 residues long. V trimming: 2 bases; J trimming: 2 bases; junction bases outside the gene matches: 7. In germline, CDR1 is MNHEY, CDR2 SVGEGT. CDR3 sequence: CASSYAIDRGGNQPQHF. The CDR3 coding sequence is TGTGCCAGCAGTTACGCCATCGACAGGGGGGGCAATCAGCCCCAGCATTTT.